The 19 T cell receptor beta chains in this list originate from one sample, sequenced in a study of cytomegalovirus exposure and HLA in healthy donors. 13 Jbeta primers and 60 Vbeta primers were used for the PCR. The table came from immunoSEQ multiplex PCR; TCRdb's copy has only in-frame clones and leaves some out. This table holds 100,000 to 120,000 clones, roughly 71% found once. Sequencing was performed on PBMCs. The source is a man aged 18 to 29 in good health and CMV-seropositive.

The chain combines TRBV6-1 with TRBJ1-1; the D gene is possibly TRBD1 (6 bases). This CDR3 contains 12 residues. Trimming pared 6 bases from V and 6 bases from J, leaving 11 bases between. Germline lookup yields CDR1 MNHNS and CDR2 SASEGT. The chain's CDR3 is CASSRDTAEAFF. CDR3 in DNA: TGTGCCAGCAGCCGGGACACCGCTGAAGCTTTCTTT.

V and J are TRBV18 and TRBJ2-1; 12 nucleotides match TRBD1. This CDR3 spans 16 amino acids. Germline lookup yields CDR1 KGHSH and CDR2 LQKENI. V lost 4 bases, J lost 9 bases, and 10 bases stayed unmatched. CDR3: CASSRTGTGGASEQFF. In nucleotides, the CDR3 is TGTGCCAGCTCACGGACCGGGACAGGGGGCGCGTCTGAGCAGTTCTTC.

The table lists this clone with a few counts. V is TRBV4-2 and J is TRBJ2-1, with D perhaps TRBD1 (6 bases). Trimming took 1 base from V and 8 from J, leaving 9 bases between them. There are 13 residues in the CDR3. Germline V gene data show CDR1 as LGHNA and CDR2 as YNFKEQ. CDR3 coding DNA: TGTGCCAGCAGCCAAGGGGGGCTCTATGAGCAGTTCTTC. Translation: CASSQGGLYEQFF.

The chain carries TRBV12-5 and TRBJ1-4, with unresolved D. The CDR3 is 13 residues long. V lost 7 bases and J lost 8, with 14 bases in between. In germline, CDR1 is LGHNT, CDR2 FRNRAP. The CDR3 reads CASDQIGREKLFF. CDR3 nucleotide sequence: TGTGCTAGTGACCAGATAGGGAGGGAAAAACTGTTTTTT.

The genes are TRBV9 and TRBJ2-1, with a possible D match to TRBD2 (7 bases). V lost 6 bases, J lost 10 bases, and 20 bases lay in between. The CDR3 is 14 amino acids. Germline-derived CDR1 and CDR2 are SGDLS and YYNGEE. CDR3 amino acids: CASTHPGGRGEQFF. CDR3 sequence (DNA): TGTGCCAGCACCCACCCCGGGGGGCGGGGGGAGCAGTTCTTC. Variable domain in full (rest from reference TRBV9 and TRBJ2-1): DSGVTQTPKHLITATGQRVTLRCSPRSGDLSVYWYQQSLDQGLQFLIQYYNGEERAKGNILERFSAQQFPDLHSELNLSSLELGDSALYFCASTHPGGRGEQFFGPGTRLTVL.

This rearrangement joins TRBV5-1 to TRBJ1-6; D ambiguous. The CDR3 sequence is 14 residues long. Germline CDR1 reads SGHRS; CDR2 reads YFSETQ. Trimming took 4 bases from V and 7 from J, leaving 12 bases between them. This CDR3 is CASSRDTANSPLHF. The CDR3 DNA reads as TGCGCCAGCAGCCGGGATACGGCGAATTCACCCCTCCACTTT.

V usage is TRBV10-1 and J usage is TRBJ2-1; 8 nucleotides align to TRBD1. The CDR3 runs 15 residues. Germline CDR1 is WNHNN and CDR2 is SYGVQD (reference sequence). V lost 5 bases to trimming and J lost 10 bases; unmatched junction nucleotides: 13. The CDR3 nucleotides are TGCGCCAGCAGTTCACAGGGGGTTCGAGAGAGGGAGCAGTTCTTC. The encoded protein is CASSSQGVREREQFF.

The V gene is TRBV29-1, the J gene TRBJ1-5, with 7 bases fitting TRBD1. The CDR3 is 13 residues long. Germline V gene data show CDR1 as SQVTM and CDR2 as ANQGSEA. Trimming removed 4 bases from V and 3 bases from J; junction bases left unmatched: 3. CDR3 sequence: CSVAGQVNQPQHF. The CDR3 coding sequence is TGCAGCGTTGCTGGACAGGTCAATCAGCCCCAGCATTTT.

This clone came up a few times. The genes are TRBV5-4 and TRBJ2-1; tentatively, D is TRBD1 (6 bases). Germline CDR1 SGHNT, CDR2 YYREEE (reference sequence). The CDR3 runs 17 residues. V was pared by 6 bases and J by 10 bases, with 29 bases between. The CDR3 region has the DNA TGTGCCAGCACCCCACCCTCAGGACAGAAATCAGGTGGGGAGCAGTTCTTC. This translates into CASTPPSGQKSGGEQFF.

The CDR3: CASSVGRALGGSPLHF. The CDR3 DNA follows: TGTGCCAGCAGCGTAGGACGGGCTCTCGGAGGTTCACCCCTCCACTTT. The chain recombines TRBV9 with TRBJ1-6; unclear D gene. Germline V lookup: CDR1 SGDLS, CDR2 YYNGEE. This CDR3 has 16 residues. V lost 0 bases and J lost 9, with 16 bases in between.

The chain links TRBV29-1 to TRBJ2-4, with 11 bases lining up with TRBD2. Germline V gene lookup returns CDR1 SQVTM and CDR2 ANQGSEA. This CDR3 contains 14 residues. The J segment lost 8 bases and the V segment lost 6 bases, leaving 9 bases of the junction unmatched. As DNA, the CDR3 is TGCAGCGTAGACACTAGCGGGGGTGGAGACATTCAGTACTTC. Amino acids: CSVDTSGGGDIQYF.

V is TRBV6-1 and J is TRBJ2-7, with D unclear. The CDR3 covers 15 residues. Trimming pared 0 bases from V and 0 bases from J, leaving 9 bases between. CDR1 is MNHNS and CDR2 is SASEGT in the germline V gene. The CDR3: CASSEAFTSSYEQYF. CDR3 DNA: TGTGCCAGCAGTGAAGCGTTTACCAGCTCCTACGAGCAGTACTTC.

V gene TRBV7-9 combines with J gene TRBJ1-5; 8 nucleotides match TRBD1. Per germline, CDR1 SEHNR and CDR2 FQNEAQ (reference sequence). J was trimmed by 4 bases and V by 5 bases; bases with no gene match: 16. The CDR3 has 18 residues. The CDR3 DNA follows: TGTGCCAGCAGCACTTACGTCGGGACAGGCGGTCAAAATCAGCCCCAGCATTTT. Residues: CASSTYVGTGGQNQPQHF.

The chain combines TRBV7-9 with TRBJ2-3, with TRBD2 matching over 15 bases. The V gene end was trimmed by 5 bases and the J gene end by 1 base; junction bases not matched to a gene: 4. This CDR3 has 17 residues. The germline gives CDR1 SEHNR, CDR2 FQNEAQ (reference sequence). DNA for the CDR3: TGTGCCAGCAGCCCCGGACTAGCGGGGGGGCGCACAGATACGCAGTATTTT. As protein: CASSPGLAGGRTDTQYF.

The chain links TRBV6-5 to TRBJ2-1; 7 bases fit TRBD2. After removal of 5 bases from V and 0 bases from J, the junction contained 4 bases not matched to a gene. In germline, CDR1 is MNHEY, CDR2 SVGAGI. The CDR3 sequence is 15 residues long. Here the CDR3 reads CASSMGGGSYNEQFF. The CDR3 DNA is TGTGCCAGCAGTATGGGCGGGGGCTCCTACAATGAGCAGTTCTTC.

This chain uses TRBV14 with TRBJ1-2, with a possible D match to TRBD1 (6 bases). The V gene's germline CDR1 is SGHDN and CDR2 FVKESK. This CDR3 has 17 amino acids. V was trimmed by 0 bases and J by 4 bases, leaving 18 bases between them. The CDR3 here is CASSQDSHWTEPYGYTF. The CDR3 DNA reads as TGTGCCAGCAGCCAAGATAGTCATTGGACAGAACCCTATGGCTACACCTTC.

The CDR3 reads CASSRDRATGELFF. In DNA form, the CDR3 reads TGTGCCAGCAGCCGGGACAGGGCAACCGGGGAGCTGTTTTTT. V gene TRBV14 combines with J gene TRBJ2-2, with 9 bases matching TRBD1. Trimming cost V 4 bases and J 5 bases; bases outside gene matches: 2. CDR3 length: 14 residues. CDR1 and CDR2 (germline): SGHDN, FVKESK. Using reference TRBV14 and TRBJ2-2 for the parts outside the CDR3, the full variable domain is EAGVTQFPSHSVIEKGQTVTLRCDPISGHDNLYWYRRVMGKEIKFLLHFVKESKQDESGMPNNRFLAERTGGTYSTLKVQPAELEDSGVYFCASSRDRATGELFFGEGSRLTVL.

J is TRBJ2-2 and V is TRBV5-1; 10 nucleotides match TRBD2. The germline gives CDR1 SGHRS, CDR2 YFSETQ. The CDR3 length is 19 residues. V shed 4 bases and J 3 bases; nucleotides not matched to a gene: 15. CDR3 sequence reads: CASSPWVPLAGDDTGELFF. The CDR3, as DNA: TGCGCCAGCAGCCCGTGGGTCCCCCTAGCGGGGGACGACACCGGGGAGCTGTTTTTT.

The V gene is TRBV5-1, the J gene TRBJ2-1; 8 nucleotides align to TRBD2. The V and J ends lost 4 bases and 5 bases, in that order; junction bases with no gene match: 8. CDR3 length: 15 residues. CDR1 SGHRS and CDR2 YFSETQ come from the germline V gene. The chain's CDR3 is CASSHSGTRDNEQFF. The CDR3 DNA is TGCGCCAGCAGCCACTCCGGGACTAGAGACAATGAGCAGTTCTTC.